This T cell receptor (beta chain) was found in a study of blood T cell repertoires in COVID-19. Seattle enrolled patients during active infection and tracked them longitudinally. Some clones are missing from TCRdb's copy, which holds only in-frame ones; the method was immunoSEQ multiplex PCR. The sample lists 250,000 to 350,000 clones, about nine tenths seen once, with less than 3.5% in the top ten. This CDR3 has 14 residues. V lost 1 base and J lost 5; bases outside the gene matches: 3. CDR1 is SGHRS and CDR2 is YFSETQ in the germline V gene. Sample: peripheral blood. The chain employs TRBV5-1 and TRBJ2-1; TRBD2 matches at 7 bases. This clonotype was sampled from a woman in her twenties or thirties with COVID-19, enrolled during active disease. The CDR3 sequence: CASSLTGLHNEQFF. The DNA for the CDR3 is TGCGCCAGCAGCTTGACGGGACTACACAATGAGCAGTTCTTC. Combining the CDR3 with reference TRBV5-1 and TRBJ2-1 gives the whole variable domain KAGVTQTPRYLIKTRGQQVTLSCSPISGHRSVSWYQQTPGQGLQFLFEYFSETQRNKGNFPGRFSGRQFSNSRSEMNVSTLELGDSALYLCASSLTGLHNEQFFGPGTRLTVL.